This T cell receptor (beta chain) was documented in a study of identical twins. The germline V gene has CDR1 SGHRS and CDR2 YFSETQ. The CDR3 runs to 13 residues. V lost 1 base and J lost 8, with 12 bases in between. TCRdb reanalysed the 5' RACE reads using MiXCR and keeps one entry per CDR3 protein. The sample includes 300,000 to 400,000 distinct CDR3 sequences, more than 9% of them seen just once. Everyone who gave samples was a healthy Caucasian. This clonotype is medium-sized in the sample. What it binds is not known. Study-wide results and limits: Fewer insertions marked abundant cord blood beta clonotypes; young adult naive trended weakly, memory not at all. In zero-insertion analyses, partial confounding could arise from invariant MAIT and iNKT cells.

This same sample was also part of a study on yellow fever vaccine responses in identical twins. That work adds: In identical twins, vaccine T cell responses appeared partly shared and partly individual.

The sequenced material came from CD8+ T cells sorted from blood. V is TRBV5-1 and J is TRBJ1-2; D ambiguous. This clonotype was sampled from a woman aged 18-29 years in good health. The CDR3 here is CASSLWRRRGYTF. In DNA form, the CDR3 reads TGCGCCAGCAGCTTGTGGAGGCGCCGGGGCTACACCTTC.